The present T cell receptor (beta chain) was sequenced within a study of T-cell memory formation after mild COVID-19. TCRdb fed the 5' RACE reads into MiXCR, producing one record per CDR3 protein. Altogether approximately 340,000 distinct CDR3 sequences are present, under 15% being singletons, with the ten largest covering roughly 23%. This clonotype was recorded a few times. The antigen is not known. Overall study results and limits: CD8+ contracting clones occupied EMRA, while CD4+ ones occupied mainly CM and EM.

This sequence was found in a man in his late teens or twenties who had mild COVID-19 (a few samples of this study predate the infection). Cell type and time point are not known. Sequenced sample: PBMCs or a T cell subset sorted from them (not recorded which).

The CDR3 region is CASSQEVPGQYTGELFF. CDR3 in DNA: TGCGCCAGCAGCCAAGAGGTGCCGGGGCAATACACCGGGGAGCTGTTTTTT. The gene calls are TRBV4-3 and TRBJ2-2, with D possibly being TRBD1 or TRBD2 (5 bases each). V was clipped by 0 bases and J by 3 bases, with 14 bases between them. CDR3 length equals 17 residues. Germline values: CDR1 LGHNA, CDR2 YSLEER.